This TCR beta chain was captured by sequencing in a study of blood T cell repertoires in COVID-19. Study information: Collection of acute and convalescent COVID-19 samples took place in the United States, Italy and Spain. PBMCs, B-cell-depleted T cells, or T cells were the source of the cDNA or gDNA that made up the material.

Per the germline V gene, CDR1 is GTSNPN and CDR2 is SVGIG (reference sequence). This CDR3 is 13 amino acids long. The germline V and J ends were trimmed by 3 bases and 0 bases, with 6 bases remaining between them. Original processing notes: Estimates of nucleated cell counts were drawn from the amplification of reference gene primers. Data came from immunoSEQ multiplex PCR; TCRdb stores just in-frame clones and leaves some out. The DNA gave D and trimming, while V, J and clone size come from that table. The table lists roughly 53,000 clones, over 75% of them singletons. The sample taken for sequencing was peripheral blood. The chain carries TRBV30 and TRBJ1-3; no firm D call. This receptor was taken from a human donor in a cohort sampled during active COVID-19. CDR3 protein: CAWSVFSGNTIYF. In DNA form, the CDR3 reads TGTGCCTGGAGCGTCTTCTCTGGAAACACCATATATTTT. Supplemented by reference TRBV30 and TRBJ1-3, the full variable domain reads SQTIHQWPATLVQPVGSPLSLECTVEGTSNPNLYWYRQAAGRGLQLLFYSVGIGQISSEVPQNLSASRPQDRQFILSSKKLLLSDSGFYLCAWSVFSGNTIYFGEGSWLTVV.